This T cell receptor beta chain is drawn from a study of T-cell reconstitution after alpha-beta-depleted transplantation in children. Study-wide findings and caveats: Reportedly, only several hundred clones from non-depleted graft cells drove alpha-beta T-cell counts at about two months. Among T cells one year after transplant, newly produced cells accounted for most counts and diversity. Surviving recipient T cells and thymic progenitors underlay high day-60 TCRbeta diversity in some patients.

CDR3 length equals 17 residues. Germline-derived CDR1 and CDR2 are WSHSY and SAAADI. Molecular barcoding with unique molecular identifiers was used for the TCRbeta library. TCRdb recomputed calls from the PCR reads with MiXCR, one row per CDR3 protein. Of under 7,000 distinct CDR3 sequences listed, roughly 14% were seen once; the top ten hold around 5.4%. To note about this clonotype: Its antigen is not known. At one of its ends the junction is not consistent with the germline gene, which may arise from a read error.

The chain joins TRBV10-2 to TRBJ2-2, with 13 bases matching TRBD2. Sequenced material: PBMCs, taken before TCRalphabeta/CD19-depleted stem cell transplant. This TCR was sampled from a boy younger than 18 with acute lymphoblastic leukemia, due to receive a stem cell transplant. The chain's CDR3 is CVSGGLAGDLGTGELFF. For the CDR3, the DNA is TGCGTCAGCGGTGGACTAGCGGGAGATTTGGGCACCGGGGAGCTGTTTTTT.